This TCR beta chain was obtained from a study of blood T cells in healthy people across ages. Overall study findings and caveats: CMV infection status of these donors was not known. Aged donors had fewer naive CD4+ cells and lower diversity than long-lived donors.

From germline, CDR1 is MNHEY and CDR2 SMNVEV (reference sequence). Losses at the gene ends were 8 bases for V and 5 bases for J; bases not matched to a gene: 7. The CDR3 totals 13 residues. The authors isolated at least 6 million PBMCs per sample. The total RNA that was extracted per sample amounted to at least 5 micrograms. Sample-barcoded 5' priming and a J-beta primer mix drove a second PCR of about 6 to 12 cycles. TCRdb independently ran MiXCR on the 5' RACE reads; one entry per CDR3 protein. Of approximately 900,000 distinct CDR3 sequences listed, 40% to 60% are singletons. Comments on this clonotype: Its specificity is not known.

V and J are TRBV27 and TRBJ2-7, with 9 bases fitting TRBD1. The source of this sequence is a man aged 25-45 years in good health. Material: blood. The DNA of the CDR3 is TGTGCCAGCCCGCCCGGGACAGGGAACGAGCAGTACTTC. This sequence encodes CASPPGTGNEQYF.